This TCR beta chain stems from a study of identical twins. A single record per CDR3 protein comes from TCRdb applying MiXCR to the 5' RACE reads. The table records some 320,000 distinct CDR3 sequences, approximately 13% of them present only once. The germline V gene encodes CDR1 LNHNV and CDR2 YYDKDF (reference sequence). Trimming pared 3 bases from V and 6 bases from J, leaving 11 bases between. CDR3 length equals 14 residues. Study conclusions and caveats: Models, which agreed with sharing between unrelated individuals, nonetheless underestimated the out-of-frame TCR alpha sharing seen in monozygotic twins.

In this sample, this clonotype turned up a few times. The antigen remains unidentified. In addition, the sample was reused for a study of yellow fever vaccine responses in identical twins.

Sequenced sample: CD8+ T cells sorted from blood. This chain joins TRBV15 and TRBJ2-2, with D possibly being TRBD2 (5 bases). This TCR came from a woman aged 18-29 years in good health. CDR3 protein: CATSREVASGELFF. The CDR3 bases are TGTGCCACCAGCAGGGAGGTGGCCTCCGGGGAGCTGTTTTTT.